This entry features one T cell receptor beta chain sequence. Its cognate antigen has yet to be identified. No clone much larger than this one lies a single base away; base qualities are absent. These data originate in a study of blood T cell repertoires in COVID-19 (TCRdb year 2020). A note on the overall study: The collaborator samples originated in the United States, Italy and Spain and spanned the acute and convalescent phases of COVID-19. The prospective study material was composed of cDNA or gDNA derived from T cells, B-cell-depleted T cells, or PBMCs. The dataset comprised deeply sampled blood TCRbeta repertoires from subjects exposed to, actively infected with, or recovered from COVID-19. The repertoires were released in a freely available public database meant as a resource for research on the immune response to SARS-CoV-2. Samples were obtained from the ongoing ImmuneRACE study (first 160 participants) and from over 1,000 subjects provided by 6 global collaborators. Sample metadata almost always included a de-identified subject ID, COVID-19 status, age in years and sex. HLA class I and class II types, where available, came from metadata supplied by the sample provider rather than from assay-based typing.

One collaborating source in Seattle enrolled patients during active infection and followed them longitudinally through the course of disease. The collaborating institutions used their own protocols to collect whole blood in K2EDTA tubes. For TCRbeta analysis, collaborators shipped samples as frozen whole blood, isolated PBMCs, or DNA extracted from either of those sample types. The CDR3 spans 11 residues, from the cysteine through the phenylalanine. The sequence is cut down to CDR3 DNA, 33 bases in frame from base 1. In the germline V gene (reference sequence), CDR1 corresponds to LNHDA and CDR2 to SQIVND. V loses 3 bases, J loses 3 bases, and the germline ends lie 2 bases apart. What the authors observed across the whole study: The amount of clinical and demographic metadata varied by source and participant and was provided uncurated.

The immunoSEQ Assay, a bias-controlled multiplex PCR, was used to amplify TCRbeta CDR3 regions from genomic DNA. The authors' pipeline ran thus. The number of nucleated cells in each sample was estimated by amplification of reference gene primers within the assay. To quantify the absolute abundance of each unique TCRbeta CDR3 rearrangement, sequence reads were collapsed and filtered. For each sample, productive Simpson clonality was calculated as the square root of Simpson's diversity index across productive rearrangements. TCRdb mirrors the immuneACCESS table, restricted to in-frame sequences. Some clones are absent from its copies; in checked studies, under half trace to an unresolved V gene, and the reason for the others is unknown. That table is the source of V, J and clone size, and D and trimming were worked out from the DNA. The sample table records about 350,000 clones; approximately 89% of these occur just once. The ten largest clones represent 3% to 4% of the sample.

The rearrangement combines TRBV19 with TRBJ2-5; the D gene lacks a confident call. The source is a woman in her sixties with COVID-19, enrolled during active disease. The sequencing input was peripheral blood. The DNA sequence is given as TGTGCCAGTAGTATTAAAGAGACCCAGTACTTC. Its protein reads: CASSIKETQYF.